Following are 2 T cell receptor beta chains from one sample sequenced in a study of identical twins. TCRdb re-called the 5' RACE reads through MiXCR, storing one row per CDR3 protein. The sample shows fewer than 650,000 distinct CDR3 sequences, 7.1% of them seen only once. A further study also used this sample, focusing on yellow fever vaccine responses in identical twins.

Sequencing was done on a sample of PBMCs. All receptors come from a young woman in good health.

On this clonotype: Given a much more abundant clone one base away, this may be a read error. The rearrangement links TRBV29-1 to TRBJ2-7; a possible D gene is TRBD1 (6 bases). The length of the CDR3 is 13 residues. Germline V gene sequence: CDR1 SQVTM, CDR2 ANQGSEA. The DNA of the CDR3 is TGCAACGTTGTGGGGACAATCTCCTACGAGCAGTACTTC. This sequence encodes CNVVGTISYEQYF.

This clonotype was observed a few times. CDR3 DNA: TGTGCCAGCAGCTTGGGGGGGGCCGCTCGAGAAGCTTTCTTT. It specifies CASSLGGAAREAFF. The chain is built from TRBV11-2 and TRBJ1-1, with D tentatively TRBD1 (6 bases). CDR3 size: 14 residues. V lost 3 bases and J lost 8, with 16 bases in between. Germline V gene lookup returns CDR1 SGHAT and CDR2 FQNNGV.